Presented here are 10 T cell receptor beta chains from one specimen sequenced in a study of identical twins (dated by TCRdb to 2016 to 2017). The library was prepared using 5' RACE. Sequencing was performed on an Illumina HiSeq 2000. TCRdb's own reprocessing of the public reads used fastp at Q25 and MiXCR and kept productive beta chains. Under each unique CDR3 protein, matching rows form one entry showing the most common genes and DNA. For this sample there are about 530,000 distinct CDR3 sequences; approximately 20% appear just once. The ten largest clones add up to approximately 0.52% of the sample. These records were also assigned to another study, of yellow fever vaccine responses in identical twins.

Sequences were obtained from CD4+ T cells sorted from blood. The source is a woman aged 18-35 years in good health.

This chain connects TRBV20-1 to TRBJ1-3; the D gene is possibly TRBD1 (5 bases). Germline loops: CDR1 DFQATT, CDR2 SNEGSKA (reference sequence). V dropped 0 bases and J dropped 9 bases, with 9 bases sitting between them. This CDR3 comprises 12 residues. CDR3: CSAREGGATIYF. The CDR3 DNA reads as TGCAGTGCTAGAGAAGGAGGGGCCACCATATATTTT.

The chain uses TRBV2 and TRBJ2-2; D perhaps matches TRBD1 (6 bases). This CDR3 has 15 amino acids. CDR1 and CDR2 (germline): SNHLY, FYNNEI. Trimming removed 4 bases from V and 5 bases from J, with 14 bases in between. CDR3 DNA sequence: TGTGCCAGCAGTGGTAGCTGGGGGCGGACCGGGGAGCTGTTTTTT. Translating gives CASSGSWGRTGELFF.

This clonotype was counted a few times. J is TRBJ1-2 and V is TRBV19; D gene ambiguous. The germline V and J ends were trimmed by 3 bases and 8 bases, with 7 bases remaining between them. The CDR3 spans 11 residues. Germline V gene lookup returns CDR1 LNHDA and CDR2 SQIVND (reference sequence). As DNA, the CDR3 is TGTGCCAGTAGTATTAACGCGGGCTACACCTTC. Translation gives CASSINAGYTF.

This clonotype turned up a few times. In DNA form, the CDR3 reads TGTGCCAGCAGCTTAATAGCGGGAAAGAAAGATACGCAGTATTTT. This codes for CASSLIAGKKDTQYF. The chain combines TRBV7-9 with TRBJ2-3; 8 positions agree with TRBD2. The CDR3 spans 15 residues. V shed 2 bases and J 5 bases; nucleotides not matched to a gene: 6. CDR1 SEHNR and CDR2 FQNEAQ come from the germline V gene (reference sequence).

The chain has TRBV9 and TRBJ2-1, with D perhaps matching TRBD2 (5 bases). V dropped 0 bases and J dropped 9 bases, with 13 bases sitting between them. The CDR3 loop spans 14 amino acids. Germline loops: CDR1 SGDLS, CDR2 YYNGEE. The CDR3 DNA reads as TGTGCCAGCAGCGTAGAGCCCACCGCGGGTGAGCAGTTCTTC. It encodes CASSVEPTAGEQFF.

This clonotype was recorded a few times. CDR3 nucleotide sequence: TGTGCCAGCAAGGACCGATCCGCCACTTACAATGAGCAGTTCTTC. As protein: CASKDRSATYNEQFF. V usage is TRBV27 and J usage is TRBJ2-1; D remains unclear. Trimming left V 7 bases short and J 4 bases short, with 17 bases between. The CDR3 contains 15 residues. Germline CDR1 MNHEY, CDR2 SMNVEV (reference sequence).

This clonotype was detected many times. The V call is TRBV5-1, the J call TRBJ2-1, with 12 bases aligning to TRBD2. The germline V gene has CDR1 SGHRS and CDR2 YFSETQ. The CDR3 is 16 amino acids. J lost 3 bases, V lost 4 bases, and 5 bases had no gene match. CDR3 sequence reads: CASSPGLAGNYNEQFF. The DNA of the CDR3 is TGCGCCAGCAGCCCGGGACTAGCGGGCAACTACAATGAGCAGTTCTTC.

This chain connects TRBV6-4 to TRBJ2-2; 9 bases fit TRBD1. The CDR3 runs to 16 residues. CDR1 is MRHNA, CDR2 SNTAGT, per germline. V lost 2 bases, J lost 5 bases, and 6 bases stayed unmatched. The CDR3 DNA sequence: TGTGCCAGCAGTGACCGGGACAGGGCGGAGACCGGGGAGCTGTTTTTT. This sequence encodes CASSDRDRAETGELFF.

The chain joins TRBV19 to TRBJ2-1; 10 bases fit TRBD1. The CDR3 length is 15 residues. J gave up 7 bases and V 3 bases, and 6 bases lay outside the gene matches. Germline assignment: CDR1 LNHDA and CDR2 SQIVND (reference sequence). DNA for the CDR3: TGTGCCAGTAGTATCGGGGGACAGGGGTGGAATGAGCAGTTCTTC. It specifies CASSIGGQGWNEQFF.

The gene calls are TRBV20-1 and TRBJ2-2, with a possible D match to TRBD2 (6 bases). The CDR3 sequence is 14 residues long. V gave up 3 bases and J gave up 2 bases, with 10 bases separating them. Germline values: CDR1 DFQATT, CDR2 SNEGSKA (reference sequence). The chain's CDR3 is CSARTRGNTGELFF. The CDR3 DNA follows: TGCAGTGCTAGGACTAGGGGAAACACCGGGGAGCTGTTTTTT.